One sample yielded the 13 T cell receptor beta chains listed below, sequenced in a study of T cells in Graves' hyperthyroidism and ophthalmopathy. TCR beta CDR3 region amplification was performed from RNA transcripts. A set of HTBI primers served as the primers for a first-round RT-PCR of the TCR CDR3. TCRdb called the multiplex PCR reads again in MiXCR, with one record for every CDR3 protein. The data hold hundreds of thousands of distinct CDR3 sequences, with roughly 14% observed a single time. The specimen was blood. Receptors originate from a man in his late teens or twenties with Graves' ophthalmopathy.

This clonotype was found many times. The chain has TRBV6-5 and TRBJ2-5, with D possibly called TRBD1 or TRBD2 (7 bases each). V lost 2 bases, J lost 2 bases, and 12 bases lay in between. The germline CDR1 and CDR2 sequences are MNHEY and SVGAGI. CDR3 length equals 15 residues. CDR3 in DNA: TGTGCCAGCAGTTACGCCAGGGGGGGGCAAGAGACCCAGTACTTC. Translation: CASSYARGGQETQYF.

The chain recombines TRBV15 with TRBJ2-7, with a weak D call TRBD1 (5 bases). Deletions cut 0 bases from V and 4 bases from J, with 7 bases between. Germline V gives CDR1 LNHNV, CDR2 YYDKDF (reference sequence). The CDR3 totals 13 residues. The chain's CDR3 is CATSRERQYEQYF. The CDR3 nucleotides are TGTGCCACCAGCAGAGAGAGACAGTACGAGCAGTACTTC.

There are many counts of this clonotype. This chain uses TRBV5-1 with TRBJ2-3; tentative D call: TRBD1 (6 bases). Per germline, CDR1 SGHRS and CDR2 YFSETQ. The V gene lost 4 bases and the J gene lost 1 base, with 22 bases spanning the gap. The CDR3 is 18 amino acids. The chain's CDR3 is CASSLYGQKGDGTDTQYF. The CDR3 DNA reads TGCGCCAGCAGCCTATATGGACAGAAGGGGGATGGCACAGATACGCAGTATTTT.

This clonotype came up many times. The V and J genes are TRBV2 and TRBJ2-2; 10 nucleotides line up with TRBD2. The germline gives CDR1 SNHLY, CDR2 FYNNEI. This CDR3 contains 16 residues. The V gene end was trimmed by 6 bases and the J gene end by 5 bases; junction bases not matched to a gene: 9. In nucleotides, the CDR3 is TGTGCCAGCAGGAGCCCTAGCGGGAGTTTTACCGGGGAGCTGTTTTTT. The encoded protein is CASRSPSGSFTGELFF. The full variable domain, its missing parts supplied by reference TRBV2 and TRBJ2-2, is EPEVTQTPSHQVTQMGQEVILRCVPISNHLYFYWYRQILGQKVEFLVSFYNNEISEKSEIFDDQFSVERPDGSNFTLKIRSTKLEDSAMYFCASRSPSGSFTGELFFGEGSRLTVL.

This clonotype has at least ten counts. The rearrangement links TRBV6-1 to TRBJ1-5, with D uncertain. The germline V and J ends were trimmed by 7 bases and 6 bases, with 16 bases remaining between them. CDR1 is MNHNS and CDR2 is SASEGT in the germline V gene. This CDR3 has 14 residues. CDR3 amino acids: CASNTVFGSQPQHF. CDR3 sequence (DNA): TGTGCCAGCAATACGGTCTTCGGAAGTCAGCCCCAGCATTTT.

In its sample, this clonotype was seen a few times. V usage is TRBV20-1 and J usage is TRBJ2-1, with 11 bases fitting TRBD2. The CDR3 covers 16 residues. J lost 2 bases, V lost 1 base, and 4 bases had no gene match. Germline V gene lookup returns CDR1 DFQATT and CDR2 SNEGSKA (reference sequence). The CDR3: CSARGEGLAAYNEQFF. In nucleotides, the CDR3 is TGCAGTGCTAGAGGGGAGGGACTAGCGGCCTACAATGAGCAGTTCTTC.

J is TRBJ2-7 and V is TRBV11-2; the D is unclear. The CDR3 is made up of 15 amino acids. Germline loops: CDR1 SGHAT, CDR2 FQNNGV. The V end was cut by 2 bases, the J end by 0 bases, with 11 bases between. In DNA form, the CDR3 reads TGTGCCAGCAGCTTACGGTATTTACACTCCTACGAGCAGTACTTC. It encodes CASSLRYLHSYEQYF.

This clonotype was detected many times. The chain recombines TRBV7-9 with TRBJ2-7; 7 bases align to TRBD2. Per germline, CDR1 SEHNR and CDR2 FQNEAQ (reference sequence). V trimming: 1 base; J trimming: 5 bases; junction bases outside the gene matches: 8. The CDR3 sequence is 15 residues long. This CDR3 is CASSLGSGNFNEQYF. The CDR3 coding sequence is TGTGCCAGCAGCTTAGGGAGCGGGAATTTCAACGAGCAGTACTTC.

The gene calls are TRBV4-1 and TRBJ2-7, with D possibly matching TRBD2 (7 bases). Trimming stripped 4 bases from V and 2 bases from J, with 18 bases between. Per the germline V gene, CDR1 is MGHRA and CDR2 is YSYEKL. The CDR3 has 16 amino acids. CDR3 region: CASSLGGAPGAYEQYF. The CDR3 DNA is TGCGCCAGCAGCCTGGGGGGGGCACCCGGGGCCTACGAGCAGTACTTC.

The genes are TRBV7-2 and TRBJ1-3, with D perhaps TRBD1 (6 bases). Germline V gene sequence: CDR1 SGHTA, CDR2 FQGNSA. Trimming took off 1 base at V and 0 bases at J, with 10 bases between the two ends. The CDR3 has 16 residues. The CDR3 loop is CASSLVDSYSGNTIYF. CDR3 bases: TGTGCCAGCAGCTTAGTGGACAGCTACTCTGGAAACACCATATATTTT. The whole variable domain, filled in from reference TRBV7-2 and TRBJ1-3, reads GAGVSQSPSNKVTEKGKDVELRCDPISGHTALYWYRQSLGQGLEFLIYFQGNSAPDKSGLPSDRFSAERTGGSVSTLTIQRTQQEDSAVYLCASSLVDSYSGNTIYFGEGSWLTVV.

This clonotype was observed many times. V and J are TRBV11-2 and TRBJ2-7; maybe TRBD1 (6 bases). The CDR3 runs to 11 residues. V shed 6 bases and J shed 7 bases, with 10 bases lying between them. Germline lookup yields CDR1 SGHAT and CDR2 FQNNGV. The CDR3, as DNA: TGTGCCAGCAGTTTGGGGACAGAGCAGTACTTC. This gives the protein CASSLGTEQYF.

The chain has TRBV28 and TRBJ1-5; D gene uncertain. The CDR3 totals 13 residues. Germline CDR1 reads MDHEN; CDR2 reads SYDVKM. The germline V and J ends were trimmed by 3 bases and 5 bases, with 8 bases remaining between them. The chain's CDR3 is CASSFQLYQPQHF. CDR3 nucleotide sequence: TGTGCCAGCAGTTTTCAACTGTATCAGCCCCAGCATTTT.

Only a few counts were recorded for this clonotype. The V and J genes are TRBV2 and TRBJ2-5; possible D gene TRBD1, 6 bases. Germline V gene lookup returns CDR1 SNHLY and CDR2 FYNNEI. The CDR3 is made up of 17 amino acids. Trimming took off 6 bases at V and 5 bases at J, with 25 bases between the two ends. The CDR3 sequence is CASSPGTSFIFSETQYF. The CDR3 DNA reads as TGTGCCAGCAGCCCCGGGACAAGCTTCATTTTTTCGGAGACCCAGTACTTC.